These T cell receptor beta chains were read from a single sample in a study of shared clonotypes between healthy human individuals. Method: immunoSEQ multiplex PCR; TCRdb's copy keeps in-frame clones and lacks some. Of about 2 million clones listed, about 95% are singletons. Sequencing used naive CD8+ T cells sorted from blood. The receptors were gathered from a man between 18 and 29 years old in good health. CDR3s include the opening cysteine and the closing phenylalanine or tryptophan. A D gene is named only where the DNA matches it firmly. Expanded clones are given a class, and other clones once, few, many or no size at all.

d_call clone_size j_call v_call cdr3_nt cdr3_aa
. . TRBJ1-2 TRBV5-4 TGTGCCAGCAGCTTGGGTGAGAATGGCTACACCTTC CASSLGENGYTF
. . TRBJ2-3 TRBV10-1 TGCGCCAGCAGTGAGCAGGGTCGGGGAGATACGCAGTATTTT CASSEQGRGDTQYF
TRBD2 . TRBJ2-7 TRBV4-1 TGCGCCAGCAGCCACGCTAGCGGGGATAGCTCCTACGAGCAGTACTTC CASSHASGDSSYEQYF
TRBD2 . TRBJ2-7 TRBV7-8 TGTGCCAGCAGCACTAGCGGGAGCTCCTACGAGCAGTACTTC CASSTSGSSYEQYF
. . TRBJ1-1 TRBV19 TGTGCCAGTACCATGACAGCAAACACTGAAGCTTTCTTT CASTMTANTEAFF
TRBD2 . TRBJ2-6 TRBV25-1 TGTGCCAGCAGTGAACTAGCGGGAGCAACTGGGGCCAACGTCCTGACTTTC CASSELAGATGANVLTF
TRBD2 once TRBJ2-7 TRBV12-5 TGTGCTAGTGGTTTGGCTGTTAGTGGGACTAGCTTCTACGAGCAGTACTTC CASGLAVSGTSFYEQYF
TRBD1 . TRBJ2-2 TRBV27 TGTGCCAGCAGTGCAACCCAACAGGGGTGGACCGGGGAGCTGTTTTTT CASSATQQGWTGELFF
TRBD2 . TRBJ2-2 TRBV7-7 TGTGCTAGTGGGCTAGCGGGAGAGACCGGGGAGCTGTTTTTT CASGLAGETGELFF
TRBD1 . TRBJ2-5 TRBV5-1 TGCGCCAGCAGCTTGGTTTGGAGACAGGGGGTTGGACAAATAGAGACCCAGTACTTC CASSLVWRQGVGQIETQYF
TRBD2 once TRBJ2-1 TRBV11-2 TGTGCCAGCAGCTACTTTAGCGGGGTTCGCAATGAGCAGTTCTTC CASSYFSGVRNEQFF
TRBD1 . TRBJ2-1 TRBV7-9 TGTGCCAGCAGCAATCGGGACAGGGAGAATGAGCAGTTCTTC CASSNRDRENEQFF
. . TRBJ1-2 TRBV4-1 TGCGCCAGCAGCCAAGAATTCGGAACACCCTCCTATGGCTACACCTTC CASSQEFGTPSYGYTF
. . TRBJ1-5 TRBV2 TGTGCCAGCAGCTCAGCCCAAGCGGGGAATCAGCCCCAGCATTTT CASSSAQAGNQPQHF
. . TRBJ1-5 TRBV28 TGTGCCAGCAGTGCCGATCGGATTGGCAATCAGCCCCAGCATTTT CASSADRIGNQPQHF
. . TRBJ1-1 TRBV10-3 TGTGCCATCAGTGAGTCGATAGGGAGGCCTGAAGCTTTCTTT CAISESIGRPEAFF
TRBD2 . TRBJ2-1 TRBV27 TGTGCCAGCAGTCCCACTCTGACGGGGGGTGAGCAGTTCTTC CASSPTLTGGEQFF
. . TRBJ2-3 TRBV7-7 TGTGCTAGCAGCTTAGGGGGGTCAGATACGCAGTATTTT CASSLGGSDTQYF
TRBD1 . TRBJ1-6 TRBV5-1 TGCGCCAGCAGCTTGGCAACGGGGGACAGGGGTAATTCACCCCTCCACTTT CASSLATGDRGNSPLHF
. . TRBJ2-7 TRBV6-6 TGTGCCAGCAGTTACTTCCTCCCGGACAGTGACTACGAGCAGTACTTC CASSYFLPDSDYEQYF
. . TRBJ2-2 TRBV9 TGTGCCAGCAGCGCCCAGCTGGGGGGCGGGGAGCTGTTTTTT CASSAQLGGGELFF
TRBD1 . TRBJ2-1 TRBV4-1 TGCGCCAGCAGCCAACTGACAGGGTTAATCGATGAGCAGTTCTTC CASSQLTGLIDEQFF
. . TRBJ2-1 TRBV5-6 TGTGCCAGCAGCTTGGGGGGGTCCTCCTACAATGAGCAGTTCTTC CASSLGGSSYNEQFF
TRBD1 few TRBJ1-4 TRBV5-1 TGCGCCAGCAGCTTGGTGGCCGGGACAGTTAATGAAAAACTGTTTTTT CASSLVAGTVNEKLFF
. . TRBJ2-7 TRBV6-5 TGTGCCAGCAGTTACGGGGCAGGCAGTCCCTACGAGCAGTACTTC CASSYGAGSPYEQYF
. . TRBJ1-6 TRBV30 TGTGCCTGGAACAGGGCGGACTATAATTCACCCCTCCACTTT CAWNRADYNSPLHF
TRBD1 . TRBJ2-1 TRBV5-1 TGCGCCAGCAGCCCGGACAGGGCTGCCTACAATGAGCAGTTCTTC CASSPDRAAYNEQFF
. . TRBJ1-4 TRBV21-1 TGTGCCAGCACCGACAGGGGAGCTAATGAAAAACTGTTTTTT CASTDRGANEKLFF
. . TRBJ2-1 TRBV28 TGTGCCAGCAGTTTTCGGGGGAGCTCCTACAATGAGCAGTTCTTC CASSFRGSSYNEQFF
. once TRBJ2-7 TRBV29-1 TGCAGCGTTGAAGATCCGCCAGGGTCCTACGAGCAGTACTTC CSVEDPPGSYEQYF
TRBD1 . TRBJ2-7 TRBV5-1 TGCGCCAGCAGCGGCCGGGACAGGGACAACGAGCAGTACTTC CASSGRDRDNEQYF
. once TRBJ2-1 TRBV13 TGTGCCAGCAGCGCGTACGTGGCAGGGGAATCCTACAATGAGCAGTTCTTC CASSAYVAGESYNEQFF
TRBD1 . TRBJ2-5 TRBV4-3 TGCGCCAGCAGCCAAGTTACAGGGGATCAAGAGACCCAGTACTTC CASSQVTGDQETQYF
. . TRBJ2-7 TRBV6-1 TGTGCCAGCAGTGAGCTCGTCCCCGGGGCGGGTTACGAGCAGTACTTC CASSELVPGAGYEQYF
. once TRBJ2-3 TRBV4-1 TGCGCCAGCAGCCCCCGCCAGGTAGATACGCAGTATTTT CASSPRQVDTQYF
. . TRBJ2-7 TRBV15 TGTGCCACCAGCAGAGATCTCTACGAGCAGTACTTC CATSRDLYEQYF
. . TRBJ1-2 TRBV27 TGTGCCAGCAGTTTCACCGGGACGGTCTATGGCTACACCTTC CASSFTGTVYGYTF
. . TRBJ2-7 TRBV19 TGTGCCAGTAGTACCCGGGGGCAGAGGAACGAGCAGTACTTC CASSTRGQRNEQYF
. . TRBJ2-1 TRBV30 TGTGCCTGGAACAATGAGCAGTTCTTC CAWNNEQFF
TRBD1 . TRBJ2-7 TRBV19 TGTGCCAGTAGTATTACGACAGGGGGCGAGCAGTACTTC CASSITTGGEQYF